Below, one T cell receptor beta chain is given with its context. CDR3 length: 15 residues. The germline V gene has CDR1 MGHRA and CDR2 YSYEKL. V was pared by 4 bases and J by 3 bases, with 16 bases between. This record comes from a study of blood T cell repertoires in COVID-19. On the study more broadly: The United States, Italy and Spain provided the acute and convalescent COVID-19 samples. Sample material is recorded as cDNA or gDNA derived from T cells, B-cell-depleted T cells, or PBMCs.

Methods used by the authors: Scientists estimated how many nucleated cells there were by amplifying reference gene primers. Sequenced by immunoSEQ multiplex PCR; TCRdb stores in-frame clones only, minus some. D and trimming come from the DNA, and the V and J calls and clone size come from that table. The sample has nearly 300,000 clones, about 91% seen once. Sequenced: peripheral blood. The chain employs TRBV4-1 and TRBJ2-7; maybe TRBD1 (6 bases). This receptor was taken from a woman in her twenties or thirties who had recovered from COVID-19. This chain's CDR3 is CASSPQEGQDYEQYF. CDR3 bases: TGCGCCAGCAGCCCCCAAGAGGGACAAGACTACGAGCAGTACTTC.